The next 11 T cell receptor beta chains were all read from a single sample in a study of early T cells in non-severe SARS-CoV-2 infection listed by TCRdb under 2021. The library was produced with 5' RACE. Instrument on record: NextSeq 500. The public reads were quality trimmed at Q25 with fastp and then assembled into clones with MiXCR by TCRdb, keeping productive beta chains. Duplicate CDR3 protein sequences are folded into a single record with the most common DNA and genes. For this sample the table gives some 56,000 distinct CDR3 sequences, of which around 15% were detected only once. The ten largest clones represent roughly 4.3% of the sample. Sequenced here: whole blood, sampled at baseline. The receptors here all came from an adult who was a healthcare worker with PCR-confirmed SARS-CoV-2 infection or an uninfected control (not recorded which).

The genes are TRBV5-1 and TRBJ2-7; TRBD1 agrees at 7 bases. This CDR3 has 13 amino acids. The trim removed 5 bases at V and 4 bases at J, leaving 6 bases unmatched. The V gene's germline CDR1 is SGHRS and CDR2 YFSETQ. The CDR3 sequence is CASRPDRAYEQYF. Written as DNA, the CDR3 is TGCGCCAGCAGACCAGACAGGGCATACGAGCAGTACTTC.

The gene calls are TRBV5-4 and TRBJ2-2; TRBD2 aligns across 10 bases. CDR3 length: 15 residues. Germline CDR1 is SGHNT and CDR2 is YYREEE (reference sequence). J was trimmed by 8 bases and V by 3 bases; bases with no gene match: 7. The chain's CDR3 is CASSSLAGTTGELFF. Here the CDR3 DNA reads TGTGCCAGCAGCTCACTAGCGGGAACTACTGGGGAGCTGTTTTTT.

This clonotype was seen more than once but under ten times. The chain joins TRBV7-6 to TRBJ2-7; possible D gene TRBD1, 5 bases. Germline values: CDR1 SGHVS, CDR2 FNYEAQ. V lost 5 bases and J lost 3, with 11 bases in between. The CDR3 totals 13 residues. CDR3 in amino acids: CASSATDGYEQYF. CDR3 DNA: TGTGCCAGCAGCGCGACAGACGGCTACGAGCAGTACTTC.

V and J are TRBV14 and TRBJ2-3; TRBD2 might be the D (5 bases). Trimming pared 6 bases from V and 6 bases from J, leaving 13 bases between. CDR3 length equals 13 residues. From germline, CDR1 is SGHDN and CDR2 FVKESK. As DNA, the CDR3 is TGTGCCAGCAGAAGAAGAGGGAGCGATACGCAGTATTTT. Its translation is CASRRRGSDTQYF. Together with reference TRBV14 and TRBJ2-3, the CDR3 gives the full variable domain: EAGVTQFPSHSVIEKGQTVTLRCDPISGHDNLYWYRRVMGKEIKFLLHFVKESKQDESGMPNNRFLAERTGGTYSTLKVQPAELEDSGVYFCASRRRGSDTQYFGPGTRLTVL.

CDR3 amino acids: CASSLGGVTDTQYF. As DNA, the CDR3 is TGTGCCAGCAGCTTGGGAGGGGTCACAGATACGCAGTATTTT. The chain links TRBV5-6 to TRBJ2-3; the D gene could be TRBD1 or TRBD2 (5 bases each). This CDR3 has 14 residues. The germline V and J ends were trimmed by 0 bases and 2 bases, with 7 bases remaining between them. Germline V gene sequence: CDR1 SGHDT, CDR2 YYEEEE.

This clonotype was counted once. This chain joins TRBV6-5 and TRBJ2-3, with D perhaps assigned TRBD1 or TRBD2 (5 bases each). This CDR3 spans 15 amino acids. With 3 bases removed from V and 4 bases from J, the gap between germline ends came to 14 bases. Per the germline V gene, CDR1 is MNHEY and CDR2 is SVGAGI. This CDR3 reads CASSYSGRGADTQYF. DNA of the CDR3: TGTGCCAGCAGTTATAGTGGTCGAGGGGCAGATACGCAGTATTTT.

V gene TRBV4-1 combines with J gene TRBJ2-7; 11 bases agree with TRBD2. V lost 6 bases, J lost 3 bases, and 10 bases stayed unmatched. This CDR3 is built from 16 residues. The germline V gene has CDR1 MGHRA and CDR2 YSYEKL. CDR3 loop: CASSPAHTSGGYEQYF. For the CDR3, the DNA is TGCGCCAGCAGTCCCGCTCATACTAGCGGGGGCTACGAGCAGTACTTC.

In its sample, this clonotype was seen many times. The chain carries TRBV18 and TRBJ1-5; 12 bases line up with TRBD1. The CDR3 is 15 residues long. Germline loops: CDR1 KGHSH, CDR2 LQKENI. Trimming removed 3 bases from V and 7 bases from J; junction bases left unmatched: 4. CDR3 residues: CASSPGTGGGQPQHF. The CDR3 DNA reads as TGTGCCAGCTCACCCGGGACAGGGGGCGGACAGCCCCAGCATTTT. Using reference TRBV18 and TRBJ1-5 for the parts outside the CDR3, the full variable domain is NAGVMQNPRHLVRRRGQEARLRCSPMKGHSHVYWYRQLPEEGLKFMVYLQKENIIDESGMPKERFSAEFPKEGPSILRIQQVVRGDSAAYFCASSPGTGGGQPQHFGDGTRLSIL.

This clonotype showed up many times. V gene TRBV27 combines with J gene TRBJ2-7, with D possibly being TRBD1 (6 bases). Germline loops: CDR1 MNHEY, CDR2 SMNVEV (reference sequence). Trimming pared 2 bases from V and 5 bases from J, leaving 13 bases between. The CDR3 length is 14 residues. The CDR3 DNA sequence: TGTGCCAGCAGTTTAGGGGGCAGGTTGAACGAGCAGTACTTC. As protein: CASSLGGRLNEQYF.

The chain combines TRBV12-3 or TRBV12-4 with TRBJ2-7; D might be TRBD1 (6 bases). The CDR3 consists of 14 residues. V was pared by 5 bases and J by 2 bases, with 13 bases between. The CDR3 DNA is TGTGCCAGCAGTCACCGGGACAAACCCTACGAGCAGTACTTC. Its protein product is CASSHRDKPYEQYF.

The table lists this clonotype with many counts. This chain's CDR3 is CASSLRDRAGGITDTQYF. The DNA for the CDR3 is TGTGCCAGCAGCTTAAGGGATCGAGCGGGGGGGATCACAGATACGCAGTATTTT. The chain combines TRBV7-6 with TRBJ2-3, with 10 bases identical to TRBD2. From germline, CDR1 is SGHVS and CDR2 FNYEAQ. This CDR3 has 18 residues. Trimming took 2 bases from V and 2 from J; bases not matched to a gene: 10.